This passage covers 25 T cell receptor beta chains from one sample sequenced in a study of blood T cells in healthy people across ages. A J-beta primer mix and a sample-barcoded 5' primer were used in a second PCR of roughly 7 to 12 cycles. TCRdb redid the calling of the 5' RACE reads with MiXCR, one entry per CDR3 protein. Of 550,000 to 800,000 distinct CDR3 sequences listed, about 32% are singletons. Sequenced input: blood. The receptors were gathered from an elderly woman in good health.

This clonotype was recorded many times. A read error may explain this, as a much larger clone is one base away. The chain recombines TRBV7-2 with TRBJ2-6; TRBD1 matches 9 bases. CDR1 is SGHTA, CDR2 FQGNSA, per germline. The CDR3 covers 17 residues. The CDR3 DNA is TGTGCCAGCAGCGGAGCCGGGACAGGGTACGGGGCCAACGTCCGGACTTTC. Its protein product is CASSGAGTGYGANVRTF. Full variable domain (missing parts from reference TRBV7-2 and TRBJ2-6): GAGVSQSPSNKVTEKGKDVELRCDPISGHTALYWYRQSLGQGLEFLIYFQGNSAPDKSGLPSDRFSAERTGGSVSTLTIQRTQQEDSAVYLCASSGAGTGYGANVRTFGAGSRLTVL.

This clonotype was recorded a few times. The chain carries TRBV20-1 and TRBJ1-5, with TRBD1 identical over 12 bases. Germline V gives CDR1 DFQATT, CDR2 SNEGSKA (reference sequence). The CDR3 covers 16 residues. The ends lost 3 bases at V and 0 bases at J; junction bases unmatched: 3. The DNA of the CDR3 is TGCAGTGCTAGGGGGACAGGGGGCCGTAGCAATCAGCCCCAGCATTTT. Its protein product is CSARGTGGRSNQPQHF.

In this sample, this clonotype turned up many times. This chain links TRBV10-3 with TRBJ2-7; 7 bases fit TRBD1. The germline CDR1 and CDR2 sequences are ENHRY and SYGVKD. J was trimmed by 2 bases and V by 3 bases; bases with no gene match: 4. The CDR3 runs to 14 residues. CDR3 bases: TGTGCCATCAGTGAAACAGGGGTGACCTACGAGCAGTACTTC. It yields the protein CAISETGVTYEQYF.

This clonotype was seen many times. The chain couples TRBV20-1 to TRBJ2-5, with D tentatively TRBD1 or TRBD2 (5 bases each). Germline CDR1 reads DFQATT; CDR2 reads SNEGSKA (reference sequence). V lost 6 bases and J 3 bases, leaving 11 bases between the germline ends. The CDR3 covers 12 residues. CDR3 region: CSARDAEETQYF. In DNA form, the CDR3 reads TGCAGTGCCCGGGACGCCGAAGAGACCCAGTACTTC.

This clonotype was seen many times. The chain couples TRBV6-2 or TRBV6-3 to TRBJ2-4, with D unclear. V was clipped by 1 base and J by 0 bases, with 13 bases between them. The CDR3 has 17 amino acids. Germline V lookup: CDR1 MNHEY, CDR2 SVGEGT. CDR3 region: CASSYFSRTLAKNIQYF. CDR3 coding DNA: TGTGCCAGCAGTTACTTTTCGAGAACCCTAGCCAAAAACATTCAGTACTTC.

This clonotype was seen many times. The rearrangement joins TRBV12-3 or TRBV12-4 to TRBJ2-5, with 9 bases aligning to TRBD1. This CDR3 is built from 13 residues. J gave up 4 bases and V 11 bases, and 8 bases lay outside the gene matches. CDR3 loop: CASGQGLGETQYF. The CDR3 DNA sequence: TGTGCCTCGGGACAGGGTTTAGGAGAGACCCAGTACTTC.

This rearrangement joins TRBV12-5 to TRBJ1-5; D gene ambiguous. Germline values: CDR1 LGHNT, CDR2 FRNRAP. Trimming left V 7 bases short and J 2 bases short, with 18 bases between. The CDR3 covers 16 residues. The CDR3 region has the DNA TGTGCTAGTGCCTCGGTCCTACAGATTGGCAATCAGCCCCAGCATTTT. This codes for CASASVLQIGNQPQHF.

There are many counts of this clonotype. The V gene is TRBV12-3 or TRBV12-4, the J gene TRBJ2-5, with D perhaps TRBD1 (6 bases). The CDR3 loop spans 18 amino acids. V was pared by 1 base and J by 5 bases, with 23 bases between. The CDR3 here is CASSLGTGIGLARETQYF. The CDR3 DNA reads as TGTGCCAGCAGTTTAGGAACAGGGATTGGTTTGGCAAGGGAGACCCAGTACTTC.

This clonotype was found many times. The J gene is TRBJ2-6, the V gene TRBV7-8; perhaps TRBD1 as D (6 bases). The germline V gene encodes CDR1 SGHVS and CDR2 FQNEAQ. The CDR3 has 16 residues. V shed 5 bases and J shed 4 bases, with 15 bases lying between them. CDR3 nucleotide sequence: TGTGCCAGCAGCCTCACTGGGGGCCGAGGGGCCAACGTCCTGACTTTC. Protein: CASSLTGGRGANVLTF.

This clonotype appeared many times. The gene calls are TRBV29-1 and TRBJ2-7; 9 nucleotides line up with TRBD1. The CDR3 spans 14 residues. The germline CDR1 and CDR2 sequences are SQVTM and ANQGSEA. The V segment lost 4 bases and the J segment 3 bases; nucleotides outside the gene matches: 7. CDR3 DNA sequence: TGCAGCGTTGCCACAGGGGGCCTCGGCTACGAGCAGTACTTC. The encoded protein is CSVATGGLGYEQYF.

This chain connects TRBV20-1 to TRBJ1-1; D unresolved. CDR3 size: 12 residues. Germline-derived CDR1 and CDR2 are DFQATT and SNEGSKA (reference sequence). Trimming removed 3 bases at V and 11 bases at J, with 16 bases between. CDR3 coding DNA: TGCAGTGCTAGTAGTCTTTTGATTGGCGCTTTCTTT. This gives the protein CSASSLLIGAFF.

About this clonotype: Mismatch with germline at one junction end may stem from a read error. This chain connects TRBV10-3 to TRBJ1-5, with no clear D. Germline CDR1 ENHRY, CDR2 SYGVKD. The CDR3 length is 14 residues. The CDR3 sequence: CAIKGPGSNQLQHF. Here the CDR3 DNA reads TGTGCCATCAAGGGCCCCGGGAGCAATCAGCTCCAGCATTTT.

The genes are TRBV5-1 and TRBJ1-6; TRBD1 is a possible D gene (5 bases). Trimming pared 3 bases from V and 5 bases from J, leaving 12 bases between. Per the germline V gene, CDR1 is SGHRS and CDR2 is YFSETQ. The CDR3 runs 15 residues. As DNA, the CDR3 is TGCGCCAGCAGCTCCCAGACGACAGATAATTCACCCCTCCACTTT. Translating gives CASSSQTTDNSPLHF.

In regard to this clonotype: One end of the junction is discordant with germline, which a read error may explain. The chain recombines TRBV15 with TRBJ2-5; 10 bases agree with TRBD1. The CDR3 runs 18 residues. CDR1 is LNHNV, CDR2 YYDKDF, per germline (reference sequence). The CDR3 nucleotides read TGTGCCACCAGCAGGGGCCCTACGGGACAGGGGTTGATTGAGACCCGGTACTTT. It codes for CATSRGPTGQGLIETRYF.

This clonotype was counted between two and nine times. This chain links TRBV7-6 with TRBJ2-1; TRBD1 matches 11 bases. V was clipped by 3 bases and J by 7 bases; unmatched bases: 5. Germline V gene data show CDR1 as SGHVS and CDR2 as FNYEAQ. The CDR3 extends over 15 amino acids. CDR3 nucleotide sequence: TGTGCCAGCAGCTTGGCCGGGACAGGGGGGAATGAGCAGTTCTTC. This codes for CASSLAGTGGNEQFF.

Regarding this clonotype: A much larger clone differs by one base, so this may be a read error. The rearrangement links TRBV13 to TRBJ2-5; D is possibly TRBD2 (5 bases). The CDR3 consists of 14 residues. Germline assignment: CDR1 PRHDT and CDR2 FYEKMQ (reference sequence). Trimming stripped 3 bases from V and 11 bases from J, with 19 bases between. CDR3 nucleotides: TGTGCCAGCAGCTTGTACGTGAGGGCCAATGAGCAGTACTTC. The encoded protein is CASSLYVRANEQYF.

This clonotype was observed many times. This chain links TRBV28 with TRBJ2-1; D is ambiguous. CDR3 length: 12 residues. The V gene lost 5 bases and the J gene lost 9 bases, with 11 bases spanning the gap. The germline V gene has CDR1 MDHEN and CDR2 SYDVKM. The chain's CDR3 is CASSAFEVEQFF. CDR3 sequence (DNA): TGTGCCAGCAGTGCCTTTGAAGTTGAGCAGTTCTTC.

This clonotype was seen only a few times. The chain joins TRBV25-1 to TRBJ1-1; the D is unclear. Germline V gives CDR1 MGHDK, CDR2 SYGVNS. V was clipped by 5 bases and J by 1 base, with 8 bases between them. The CDR3 has 13 residues. CDR3: CASSISWNTEAFF. CDR3 coding DNA: TGTGCCAGCAGTATCTCCTGGAACACTGAAGCTTTCTTT.

This chain connects TRBV6-5 to TRBJ2-2; D perhaps matches TRBD1 (6 bases). The V gene's germline CDR1 is MNHEY and CDR2 SVGAGI. Trimming cost V 5 bases and J 1 base, with 11 bases left between them. The CDR3 totals 15 residues. The CDR3 DNA follows: TGTGCCAGCAGTAGGACAGTTCAGAACACCGGGGAGCTGTTTTTT. Its protein product is CASSRTVQNTGELFF.

The sample holds many counts of this clonotype. The rearrangement joins TRBV20-1 to TRBJ1-1; D unresolved. Deletions cut 0 bases from V and 0 bases from J, with 11 bases between. The CDR3 covers 15 residues. Germline CDR1 and CDR2: DFQATT and SNEGSKA (reference sequence). CDR3 coding DNA: TGCAGTGCTAGAGATTACGGGGTCGTGAACACTGAAGCTTTCTTT. Its translation is CSARDYGVVNTEAFF.

This clonotype was counted at least ten times. This sequence joins TRBV13 and TRBJ2-1; D possibly corresponds to TRBD1 (5 bases). CDR1 and CDR2 (germline): PRHDT, FYEKMQ (reference sequence). V lost 2 bases to trimming and J lost 4 bases, with 12 bases between them. CDR3 length: 15 residues. CDR3 coding DNA: TGTGCCAGCAGCTTAAATACAGGTCTTTACAATGAGCAGTTCTTC. This encodes CASSLNTGLYNEQFF.

This clonotype was detected many times. J is TRBJ2-7 and V is TRBV18, with no clear D. Trimming pared 6 bases from V and 1 base from J, leaving 13 bases between. The CDR3 runs 14 residues. Germline V lookup: CDR1 KGHSH, CDR2 LQKENI. CDR3 DNA sequence: TGTGCCAGCTCCACGGAAGGGATTTCCTACGAGCAGTACTTC. It encodes CASSTEGISYEQYF.

V usage is TRBV5-1 and J usage is TRBJ2-4; D gene ambiguous. Matching the DNA end better, TRBJ2-7 makes the J call doubtful. The length of the CDR3 is 12 residues. In germline, CDR1 is SGHRS, CDR2 YFSETQ. Written as DNA, the CDR3 is TGCGCCAGCAGCAGTGCGTGGTACGAGCAGTACTTC. It translates to CASSSAWYEQYF.

This clonotype was seen ten or more times. This chain joins TRBV20-1 and TRBJ1-5; TRBD1 agrees at 10 bases. Per the germline V gene, CDR1 is DFQATT and CDR2 is SNEGSKA (reference sequence). The CDR3 is 14 amino acids. V lost 1 base to trimming and J lost 5 bases; unmatched junction nucleotides: 2. As DNA, the CDR3 is TGCAGTGCTAGAGGAGGGACAGGGGATCAGCCCCAGCATTTT. Translated: CSARGGTGDQPQHF.

This clonotype has more than one count but fewer than ten. A much larger clone lies a single base off, so this may be a read error. V and J are TRBV12-3 or TRBV12-4 and TRBJ2-1; TRBD2 matches at 15 bases. V lost 8 bases to trimming and J lost 6 bases; unmatched junction nucleotides: 2. The CDR3 extends over 14 amino acids. The DNA of the CDR3 is TGTGCCAGCCGGACTAGCGGGGGGGGCAATGAGCAGTTCTTC. Residues: CASRTSGGGNEQFF.